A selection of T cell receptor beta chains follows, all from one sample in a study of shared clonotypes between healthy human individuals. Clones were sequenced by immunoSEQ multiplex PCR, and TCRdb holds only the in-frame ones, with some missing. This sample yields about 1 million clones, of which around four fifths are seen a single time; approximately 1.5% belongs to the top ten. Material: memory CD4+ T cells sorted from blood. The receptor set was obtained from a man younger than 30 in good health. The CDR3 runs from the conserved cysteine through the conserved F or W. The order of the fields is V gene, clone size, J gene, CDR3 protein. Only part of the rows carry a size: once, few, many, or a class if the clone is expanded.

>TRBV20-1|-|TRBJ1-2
CSAWTGQGYTF
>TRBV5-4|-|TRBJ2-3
CASSSDGDTQYF
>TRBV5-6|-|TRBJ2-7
CASSLGGTRGVEQYF
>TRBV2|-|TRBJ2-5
CASRPDQETQYF
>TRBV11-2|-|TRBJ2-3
CASSQGLAADTQYF
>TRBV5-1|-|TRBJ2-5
CASSLGLAGNQETQYF
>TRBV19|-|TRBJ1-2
CATKGEALNYGYTF
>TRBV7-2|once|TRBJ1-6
CAYSPGERSPLHF
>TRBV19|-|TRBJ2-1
CASTRNGRQNNEQFF
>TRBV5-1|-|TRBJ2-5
CASSIGASGGMVQETQYF
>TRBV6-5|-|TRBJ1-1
CASSRNGNTEAFF
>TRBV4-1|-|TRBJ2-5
CASSQSEQGRWETQYF
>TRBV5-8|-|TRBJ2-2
CASIRTGGAWAHGELFF
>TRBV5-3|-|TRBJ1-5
CARSLPYYQGSQPQHF
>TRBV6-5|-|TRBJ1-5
CASSQGQGWQPQHF
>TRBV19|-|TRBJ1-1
CASSKDRANTEAFF
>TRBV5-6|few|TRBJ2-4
CASSPLQGEAKNIQYF
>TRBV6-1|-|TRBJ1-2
CASRTTQGASYGYTF
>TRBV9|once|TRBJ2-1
CASSALRASYNEQFF
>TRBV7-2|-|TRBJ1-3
CASSPPGGSKGNTIYF
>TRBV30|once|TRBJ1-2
CAWRTGGNLYGYTF
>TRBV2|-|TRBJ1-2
CASSRGEGGYTF
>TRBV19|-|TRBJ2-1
CASQQGRYNEQFF
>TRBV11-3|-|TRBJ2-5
CASSLDEGAGGAKETQYF
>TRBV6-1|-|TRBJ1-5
CASSEPPSNQPQHF
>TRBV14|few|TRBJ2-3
CASSQGIAATQYF
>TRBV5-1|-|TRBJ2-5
CASTPLAGQETQYF
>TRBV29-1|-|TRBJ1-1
CSVNRGGTEAFF
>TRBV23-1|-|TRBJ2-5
CASSIPPDRGRETQYF
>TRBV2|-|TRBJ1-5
CASRGQGAKGQPQHF
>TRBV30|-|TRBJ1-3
CAWSGSGFGNTIYF
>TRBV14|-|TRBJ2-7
CASSQGLAGGRRYF
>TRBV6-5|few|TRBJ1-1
CASRAAGLVDEAFF
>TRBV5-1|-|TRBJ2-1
CASSLGQQTYNEQFF
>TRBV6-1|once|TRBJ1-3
CASRRGGGNTIYF
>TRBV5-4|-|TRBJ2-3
CATQAGGVDTQYF
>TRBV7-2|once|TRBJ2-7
CASSPSISASYEQYF
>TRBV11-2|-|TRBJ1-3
CASSFYQGASGNTIYF
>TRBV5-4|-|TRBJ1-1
CASSLAPGQGRTEAFF
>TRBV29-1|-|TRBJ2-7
CSVVRQPGTYEQYF
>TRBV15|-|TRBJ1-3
CATSRGGGNTIYF
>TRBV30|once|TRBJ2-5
CAWSRGRQETQYF
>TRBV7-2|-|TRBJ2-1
CASRKSLGTYNEQFF
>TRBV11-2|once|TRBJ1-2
CASSLEGQARHYGYTF
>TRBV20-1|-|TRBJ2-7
CSARERYEQYF
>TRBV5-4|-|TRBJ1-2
CASSFSLIYGYTF
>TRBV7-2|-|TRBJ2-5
CASRLGLGTEAQYF
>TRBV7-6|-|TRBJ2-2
CASSRGTGPTGELFF
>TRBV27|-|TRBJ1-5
CASSRARDSNQPQHF
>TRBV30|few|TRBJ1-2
CAWSVEKGYTF
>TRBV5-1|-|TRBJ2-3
CASKPTGVSTDTQYF
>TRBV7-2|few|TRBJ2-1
CASILSWASYNEQFF
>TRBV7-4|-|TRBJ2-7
CASSLWTAKVLAGGPYEQYF
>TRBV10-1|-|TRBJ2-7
CASSESGSGGSYEQYF
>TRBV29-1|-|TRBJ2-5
CSAPPDDRGQETQYF
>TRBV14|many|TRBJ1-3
CASSQDEATAKYF
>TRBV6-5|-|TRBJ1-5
CASSNLWGVNQPQHF
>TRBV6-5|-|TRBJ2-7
CASSYNNEQYF
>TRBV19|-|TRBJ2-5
CASSPRRGGSGSTVRETQYF
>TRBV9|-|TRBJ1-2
CASSVEDGASRVGYTF